This TCR beta chain was profiled in a study of blood T cell repertoires in COVID-19. Study-wide background: Specimens from acute and convalescent COVID-19 originated in the United States, Italy and Spain.

TCRdb keeps only in-frame clones here, not all; method: immunoSEQ multiplex PCR. The table has 100,000 to 130,000 clones, roughly four fifths seen once; the top ten hold about 4%. This CDR3 region has 16 residues. CDR1 and CDR2 (germline): LNHDA, SQIVND (reference sequence). V gave up 7 bases and J gave up 8 bases; unmatched junction bases: 16. What was sequenced was peripheral blood. The sequence derives from a woman between 65 and 79 years old with acute or convalescent COVID-19. V is TRBV19 and J is TRBJ1-3; 8 positions agree with TRBD1. Here the CDR3 reads CASTDRGLFGGDTIYF. For the CDR3, the DNA is TGTGCCAGTACCGACAGGGGCCTTTTTGGAGGGGACACCATATATTTT.